One T cell receptor (beta chain) is described in this entry. Antigen specificity is unknown. The CDR3 extends over 14 amino acids. Between the trimmed V and J ends, which lost 7 bases and 3 bases, there was a span of 16 bases. Germline CDR1 MDHEN, CDR2 SYDVKM. The data were taken from a study of T cell responses to AZD1222 COVID-19 vaccine. General study points: There were repertoire samples only from the period after the peak T cell response. Distributed over spike, vaccine-associated CD4 TCRs predominated at 160-218 and 743-854. Only 5 or 6 people who got AZD1222 tested seropositive at baseline. White British ancestry dominated among donors, who included more females, and clonal diversity was possibly underestimated.

Only in-frame clones appear in the TCRdb table, and some are missing; sequencing was by immunoSEQ multiplex PCR. The top ten hold roughly 25% of the sample, which has around 60,000 clones, roughly four fifths seen once. The chain is built from TRBV28 and TRBJ2-7, with a tentative D call TRBD1 (5 bases). The sample here was peripheral blood, taken 28 days after the second AZD1222 dose. The clonotype comes from an adult who received the AZD1222 COVID-19 vaccine. The CDR3 region has the DNA TGTGCCAGCAAGCATCAGGGCAGGTACTACGAGCAGTACTTC. Its translation is CASKHQGRYYEQYF. The variable domain in full, completed from reference TRBV28 and TRBJ2-7, reads DVKVTQSSRYLVKRTGEKVFLECVQDMDHENMFWYRQDPGLGLRLIYFSYDVKMKEKGDIPEGYSVSREKKERFSLILESASTNQTSMYLCASKHQGRYYEQYFGPGTRLTVT.